The 17 T cell receptor beta chains below come from one sample, sequenced in a study of blood T cell repertoires in COVID-19. Method: immunoSEQ multiplex PCR; TCRdb's copy keeps in-frame clones and lacks some. Altogether 35,000 or so clones are present, roughly four fifths being singletons, with the ten largest covering about 40%. Sequenced sample: peripheral blood. The receptor set was obtained from a human donor in a cohort sampled during active or convalescent COVID-19. The donor label of this sample is uncertain.

The chain couples TRBV7-2 to TRBJ2-3, with TRBD2 as a possible D gene (5 bases). The V gene lost 5 bases and the J gene lost 3 bases, with 15 bases spanning the gap. This CDR3 has 15 amino acids. Germline V gene lookup returns CDR1 SGHTA and CDR2 FQGNSA. The CDR3 region has the DNA TGTGCCAGCAGCCCTCGGACTGGCGGGACAGATACGCAGTATTTT. Translated: CASSPRTGGTDTQYF.

The chain recombines TRBV2 with TRBJ2-4; TRBD1 agrees at 9 bases. The CDR3 has 15 residues. Germline V gene sequence: CDR1 SNHLY, CDR2 FYNNEI. V dropped 6 bases and J dropped 3; count of bases not matched to a gene: 6. The CDR3 sequence is CASRIQGADKNIQYF. The CDR3 DNA reads as TGTGCCAGCAGAATACAGGGGGCGGACAAAAACATTCAGTACTTC.

V usage is TRBV24-1 and J usage is TRBJ2-3; D perhaps matches TRBD1 (5 bases). CDR1 and CDR2 from the germline V gene are KGHDR and SFDVKD. The CDR3 length is 16 residues. The V gene lost 2 bases and the J gene lost 2 bases, with 13 bases spanning the gap. The CDR3 protein is CATSDSGLGHTDTQYF. The CDR3 DNA sequence: TGTGCCACCAGTGATTCAGGGTTGGGGCACACAGATACGCAGTATTTT.

The chain employs TRBV6-5 and TRBJ1-1; D perhaps matches TRBD1 (6 bases). V lost 6 bases to trimming and J lost 10 bases, with 21 bases between them. CDR3 size: 14 residues. Per germline, CDR1 MNHEY and CDR2 SVGAGI. CDR3 sequence (DNA): TGTGCCAGCAGAGATCACTTCCTGACAGGTTCAGCTTTCTTT. Protein product: CASRDHFLTGSAFF.

V and J are TRBV29-1 and TRBJ2-3; TRBD1 matches at 8 bases. Trimming removed 7 bases from V and 2 bases from J; junction bases left unmatched: 11. The CDR3 runs 15 residues. The germline V gene encodes CDR1 SQVTM and CDR2 ANQGSEA. The CDR3 nucleotides read TGCAGCGGCTTTGACAGGGGTTGGTTCACAGATACGCAGTATTTT. Residues: CSGFDRGWFTDTQYF.

This clone was picked up a small number of times. The rearrangement links TRBV2 to TRBJ1-2; D gene ambiguous. With 5 bases removed from V and 5 bases from J, the gap between germline ends came to 9 bases. The germline gives CDR1 SNHLY, CDR2 FYNNEI. This CDR3 comprises 12 residues. CDR3 in DNA: TGTGCCAGCAGTTCGGTCACGTATGGCTACACCTTC. It encodes CASSSVTYGYTF.

The rearrangement joins TRBV4-2 to TRBJ2-1; 9 nucleotides align to TRBD2. V was pared by 0 bases and J by 4 bases, with 4 bases of the junction left unmatched. CDR3 length: 16 amino acids. Germline V gene sequence: CDR1 LGHNA, CDR2 YNFKEQ. CDR3: CASSQDLAGTYNEQFF. The CDR3 DNA is TGTGCCAGCAGCCAAGATCTAGCGGGGACTTACAATGAGCAGTTCTTC.

The CDR3 DNA reads TGTGCCAGCAGTGGGGGGACTAGCTCGTTCTCGGATACGCAGTATTTT. It translates to CASSGGTSSFSDTQYF. This chain links TRBV25-1 with TRBJ2-3; 9 bases match TRBD2. CDR3 length equals 16 residues. Germline assignment: CDR1 MGHDK and CDR2 SYGVNS. J was trimmed by 6 bases and V by 4 bases; bases with no gene match: 11.

The rearrangement joins TRBV20-1 to TRBJ2-1; maybe TRBD2 (6 bases). The CDR3 spans 16 residues. Germline V lookup: CDR1 DFQATT, CDR2 SNEGSKA (reference sequence). V was clipped by 3 bases and J by 3 bases, with 18 bases between them. Written as DNA, the CDR3 is TGCAGTGCTAGTCGCGGAACGGGAGCAGTCTACAATGAGCAGTTCTTC. Translating gives CSASRGTGAVYNEQFF.

V is TRBV6-5 and J is TRBJ1-4, with 7 bases fitting TRBD1. CDR3 length: 15 amino acids. The germline V gene encodes CDR1 MNHEY and CDR2 SVGAGI. V was clipped by 2 bases and J by 8 bases; unmatched bases: 8. The CDR3 bases are TGTGCCAGCAGTTACGGGGGGACAGCTGGAGAAAAACTGTTTTTT. Encoded protein: CASSYGGTAGEKLFF.

The genes are TRBV6-1 and TRBJ1-1; D gene ambiguous. The V gene lost 2 bases and the J gene lost 0 bases, with 4 bases spanning the gap. The CDR3 covers 13 residues. From germline, CDR1 is MNHNS and CDR2 SASEGT. The CDR3 protein is CASSETVNTEAFF. Here the CDR3 DNA reads TGTGCCAGCAGTGAAACAGTGAACACTGAAGCTTTCTTT.

This clone has a single count. The chain uses TRBV4-2 and TRBJ1-4; 7 bases are shared with TRBD1. The CDR3 totals 17 residues. Per germline, CDR1 LGHNA and CDR2 YNFKEQ. With V trimmed by 5 bases and J by 0 bases, 9 bases remained unmatched. The CDR3 DNA follows: TGTGCCAGCAGCGTACGAGACAGGGCTGCAACTAATGAAAAACTGTTTTTT. Translation gives CASSVRDRAATNEKLFF.

The rearrangement links TRBV6-6 to TRBJ1-5; D not resolved. Germline V lookup: CDR1 MNHNY, CDR2 SVGAGI (reference sequence). V lost 2 bases, J lost 3 bases, and 11 bases lay in between. The CDR3 totals 15 residues. The CDR3 loop is CASSYDEVLNQPQHF. The CDR3 nucleotides read TGTGCCAGCAGTTACGACGAGGTTCTCAATCAGCCCCAGCATTTT.

The rearrangement uses TRBV3-1 (or the pseudogene TRBV3-2) and TRBJ1-6; tentatively, D is TRBD1 (5 bases). CDR1 and CDR2 from the germline V gene are LGHDT and YNNKEL (reference sequence). The CDR3 runs to 14 residues. Trimming shortened V by 7 bases and J by 6 bases, and 13 bases separated the two germline ends. The CDR3 sequence: CASTPQGSNSPLHF. For the CDR3, the DNA is TGTGCCAGCACCCCGCAGGGTAGTAATTCACCCCTCCACTTT.

This clone was seen more than once but under ten times. The rearrangement joins TRBV5-1 to TRBJ2-3; D ambiguous. CDR1 and CDR2 (germline): SGHRS, YFSETQ. CDR3 length equals 14 residues. V gave up 0 bases and J gave up 0 bases, with 5 bases separating them. CDR3 sequence: CASSLDSSTDTQYF. The CDR3 coding sequence is TGCGCCAGCAGCTTGGACTCAAGCACAGATACGCAGTATTTT.

This clone was counted once. The chain recombines TRBV6-5 with TRBJ2-1, with D tentatively TRBD1 (5 bases). Germline V gives CDR1 MNHEY, CDR2 SVGAGI. Trimming left V 5 bases short and J 9 bases short, with 14 bases between. CDR3 length: 13 residues. The CDR3 DNA follows: TGTGCCAGCAGTCGTTTAGGGGTTGGTGAGCAGTTCTTC. Amino acids: CASSRLGVGEQFF.

The CDR3 coding sequence is TGTGCCAGCAGCTATCCTAGTGCTGGGGAGCTGTTTTTT. Translation: CASSYPSAGELFF. V and J are TRBV5-5 and TRBJ2-2; the D is unclear. Germline V gene sequence: CDR1 SGHKS, CDR2 YYEKEE (reference sequence). The CDR3 length is 13 residues. Trimming cost V 3 bases and J 8 bases, with 11 bases left between them.